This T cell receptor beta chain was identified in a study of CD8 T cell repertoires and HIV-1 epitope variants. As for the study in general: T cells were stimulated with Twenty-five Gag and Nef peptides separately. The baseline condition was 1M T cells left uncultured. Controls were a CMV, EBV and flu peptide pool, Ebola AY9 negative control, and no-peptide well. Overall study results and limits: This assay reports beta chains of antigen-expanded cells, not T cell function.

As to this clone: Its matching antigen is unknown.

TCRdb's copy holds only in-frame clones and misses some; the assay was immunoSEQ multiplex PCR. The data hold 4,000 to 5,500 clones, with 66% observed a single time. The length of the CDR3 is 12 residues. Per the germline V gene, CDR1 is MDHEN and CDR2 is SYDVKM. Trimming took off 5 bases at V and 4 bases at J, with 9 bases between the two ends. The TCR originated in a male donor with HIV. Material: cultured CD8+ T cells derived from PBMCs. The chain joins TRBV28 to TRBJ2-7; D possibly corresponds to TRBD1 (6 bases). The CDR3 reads CASSRTVYEQYF. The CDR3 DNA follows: TGTGCCAGCAGTCGGACAGTATACGAGCAGTACTTC.